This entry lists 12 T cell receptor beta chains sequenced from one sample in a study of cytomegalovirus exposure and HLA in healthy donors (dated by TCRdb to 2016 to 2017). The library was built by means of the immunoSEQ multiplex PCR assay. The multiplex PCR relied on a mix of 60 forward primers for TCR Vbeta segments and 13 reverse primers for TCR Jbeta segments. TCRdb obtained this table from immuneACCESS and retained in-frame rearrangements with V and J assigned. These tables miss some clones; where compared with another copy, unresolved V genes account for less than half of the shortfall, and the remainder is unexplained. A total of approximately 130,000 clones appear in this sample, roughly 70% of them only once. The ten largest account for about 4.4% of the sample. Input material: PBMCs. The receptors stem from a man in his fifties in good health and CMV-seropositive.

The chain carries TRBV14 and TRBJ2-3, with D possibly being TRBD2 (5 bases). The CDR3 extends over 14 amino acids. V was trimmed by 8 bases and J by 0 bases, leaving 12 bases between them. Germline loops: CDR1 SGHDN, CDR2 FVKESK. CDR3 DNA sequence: TGTGCCAGCGGACTTTTCGGGAGCACAGATACGCAGTATTTT. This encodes CASGLFGSTDTQYF.

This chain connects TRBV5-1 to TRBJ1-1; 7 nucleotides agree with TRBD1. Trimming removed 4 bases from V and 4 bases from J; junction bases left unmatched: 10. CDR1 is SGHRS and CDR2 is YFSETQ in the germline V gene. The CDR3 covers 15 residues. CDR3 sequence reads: CASSVRQGFRTEAFF. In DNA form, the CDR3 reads TGCGCCAGCAGCGTGCGACAGGGTTTTCGCACTGAAGCTTTCTTT.

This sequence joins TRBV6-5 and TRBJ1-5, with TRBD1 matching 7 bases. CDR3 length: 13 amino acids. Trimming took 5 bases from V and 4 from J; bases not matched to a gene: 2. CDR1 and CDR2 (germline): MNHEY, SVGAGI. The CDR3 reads CASSLQGNQPQHF. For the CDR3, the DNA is TGTGCCAGCAGTCTACAGGGGAATCAGCCCCAGCATTTT.

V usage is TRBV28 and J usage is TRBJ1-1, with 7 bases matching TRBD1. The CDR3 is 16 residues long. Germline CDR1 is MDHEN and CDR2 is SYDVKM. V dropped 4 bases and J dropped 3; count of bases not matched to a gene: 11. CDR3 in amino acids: CASSSGTAIQDTEAFF. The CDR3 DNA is TGTGCCAGCAGTTCAGGGACAGCTATTCAGGACACTGAAGCTTTCTTT.

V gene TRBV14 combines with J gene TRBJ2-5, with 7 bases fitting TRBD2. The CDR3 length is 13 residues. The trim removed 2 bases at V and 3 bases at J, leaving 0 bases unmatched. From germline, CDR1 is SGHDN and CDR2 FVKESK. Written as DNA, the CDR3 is TGTGCCAGCAGCCAACTAGCGGAAGAGACCCAGTACTTC. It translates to CASSQLAEETQYF.

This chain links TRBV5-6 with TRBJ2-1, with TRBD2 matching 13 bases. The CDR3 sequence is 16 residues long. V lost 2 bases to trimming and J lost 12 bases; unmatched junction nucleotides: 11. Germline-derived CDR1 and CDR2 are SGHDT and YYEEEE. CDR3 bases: TGTGCCAGCAGCTTCGCGGGGACTAGCGGGATAGCAGGGCAGTTCTTC. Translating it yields CASSFAGTSGIAGQFF.

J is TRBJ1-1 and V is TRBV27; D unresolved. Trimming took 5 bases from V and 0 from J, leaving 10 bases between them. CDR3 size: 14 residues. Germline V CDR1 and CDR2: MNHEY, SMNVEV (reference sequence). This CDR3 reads CASSLRGMNTEAFF. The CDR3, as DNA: TGTGCCAGCAGTCTACGAGGGATGAACACTGAAGCTTTCTTT.

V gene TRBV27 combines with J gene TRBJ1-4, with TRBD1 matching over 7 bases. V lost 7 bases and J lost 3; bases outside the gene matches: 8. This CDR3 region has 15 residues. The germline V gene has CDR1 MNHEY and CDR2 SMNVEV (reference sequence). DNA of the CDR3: TGTGCCAGCAAGAGCTGGACAGGATCTAATGAAAAACTGTTTTTT. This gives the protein CASKSWTGSNEKLFF. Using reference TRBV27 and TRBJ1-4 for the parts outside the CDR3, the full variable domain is EAQVTQNPRYLITVTGKKLTVTCSQNMNHEYMSWYRQDPGLGLRQIYYSMNVEVTDKGDVPEGYKVSRKEKRNFPLILESPSPNQTSLYFCASKSWTGSNEKLFFGSGTQLSVL.

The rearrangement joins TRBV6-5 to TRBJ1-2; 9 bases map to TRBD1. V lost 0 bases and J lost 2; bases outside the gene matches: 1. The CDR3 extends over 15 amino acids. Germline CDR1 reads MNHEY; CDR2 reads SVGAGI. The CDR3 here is CASSYSGTGNYGYTF. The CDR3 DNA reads TGTGCCAGCAGTTACTCCGGGACAGGGAACTATGGCTACACCTTC.

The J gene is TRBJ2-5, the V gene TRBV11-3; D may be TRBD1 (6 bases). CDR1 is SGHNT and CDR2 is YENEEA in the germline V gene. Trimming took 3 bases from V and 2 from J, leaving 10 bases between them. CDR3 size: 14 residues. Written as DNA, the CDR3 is TGTGCCAGCAGCTTTAACAGGGAGCAAGAGACCCAGTACTTC. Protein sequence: CASSFNREQETQYF.

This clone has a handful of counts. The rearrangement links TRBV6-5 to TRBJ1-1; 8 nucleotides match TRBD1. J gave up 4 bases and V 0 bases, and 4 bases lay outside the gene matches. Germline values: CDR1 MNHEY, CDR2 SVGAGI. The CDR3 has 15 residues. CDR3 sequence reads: CASSYSTGEGTEAFF. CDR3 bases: TGTGCCAGCAGTTACTCGACAGGGGAGGGCACTGAAGCTTTCTTT.

CDR3 region: CSGGGANYGYTF. DNA of the CDR3: TGCAGCGGGGGGGGAGCTAACTATGGCTACACCTTC. The chain uses TRBV29-1 and TRBJ1-2; a possible D gene is TRBD1 (5 bases). Germline V lookup: CDR1 SQVTM, CDR2 ANQGSEA. Trimming stripped 7 bases from V and 0 bases from J, with 9 bases between. The CDR3 is 12 residues long.